The 25 T cell receptor beta chains below all came from one sample that was sequenced in a study of OX40 agonist ivuxolimab in advanced cancers. The repertoire was sequenced with immunoSEQ multiplex PCR; TCRdb's copy has only in-frame clones and lacks some. The sample holds roughly 50,000 clones, roughly nine tenths seen once. The starting material was CD4+ or CD8+ T cells sorted from blood, obtained in a trial of the OX40 agonist ivuxolimab. These TCRs come from an adult with an advanced solid tumor such as melanoma, head and neck, liver or kidney cancer.

This chain uses TRBV19 with TRBJ2-2, with D perhaps matching TRBD2 (5 bases). The V gene's germline CDR1 is LNHDA and CDR2 SQIVND (reference sequence). Trimming cost V 3 bases and J 0 bases, with 17 bases left between them. CDR3 length: 18 amino acids. CDR3 nucleotide sequence: TGTGCCAGTAGTATTCGAGCCGAGGGCAGAGCGAACACCGGGGAGCTGTTTTTT. Its protein is CASSIRAEGRANTGELFF.

The gene calls are TRBV14 and TRBJ1-2; a possible D gene is TRBD1 (5 bases). The CDR3 length is 16 residues. The germline V and J ends were trimmed by 0 bases and 4 bases, with 15 bases remaining between them. Germline loops: CDR1 SGHDN, CDR2 FVKESK. CDR3 nucleotide sequence: TGTGCCAGCAGCCAAGACAGGGTCCCGGTCGGCTATGGCTACACCTTC. Protein: CASSQDRVPVGYGYTF.

The chain couples TRBV9 to TRBJ2-7; D possibly uses TRBD1 or TRBD2 (6 bases each). The germline V and J ends were trimmed by 3 bases and 3 bases, with 13 bases remaining between them. This CDR3 comprises 14 residues. Germline loops: CDR1 SGDLS, CDR2 YYNGEE. The CDR3 region has the DNA TGTGCCAGCAGCGAGGGGGAGGAATTCTACGAGCAGTACTTC. It translates to CASSEGEEFYEQYF. The full variable domain, with the rest looked up from reference TRBV9 and TRBJ2-7, is DSGVTQTPKHLITATGQRVTLRCSPRSGDLSVYWYQQSLDQGLQFLIQYYNGEERAKGNILERFSAQQFPDLHSELNLSSLELGDSALYFCASSEGEEFYEQYFGPGTRLTVT.

The chain has TRBV30 and TRBJ2-7; D possibly corresponds to TRBD1 (6 bases). The length of the CDR3 is 13 residues. The germline CDR1 and CDR2 sequences are GTSNPN and SVGIG (reference sequence). V dropped 2 bases and J dropped 4 bases, with 12 bases sitting between them. The CDR3 nucleotides read TGTGCCTGGAGTACGGACAGTTCTTACGAGCAGTACTTC. Translation: CAWSTDSSYEQYF.

The V and J genes are TRBV4-1 and TRBJ2-7; possibly TRBD1 for D (6 bases). CDR3 length: 14 amino acids. Germline CDR1 MGHRA, CDR2 YSYEKL. V lost 0 bases and J 3 bases, leaving 9 bases between the germline ends. The CDR3 sequence is CASSQEQGFYEQYV. The CDR3 DNA is TGCGCCAGCAGCCAAGAACAGGGATTCTACGAGCAGTACGTC.

The gene calls are TRBV27 and TRBJ2-2; 7 bases agree with TRBD2. The V gene end was trimmed by 5 bases and the J gene end by 4 bases; junction bases not matched to a gene: 13. The CDR3 has 17 amino acids. Germline V gives CDR1 MNHEY, CDR2 SMNVEV (reference sequence). CDR3 in DNA: TGTGCCAGCAGTCCCCTCCTCGCGGGGGTTGGCACCGGGGAGCTGTTTTTT. Residues: CASSPLLAGVGTGELFF.

This chain joins TRBV13 and TRBJ2-1, with 11 bases identical to TRBD2. J was trimmed by 9 bases and V by 2 bases; bases with no gene match: 6. Germline V gene lookup returns CDR1 PRHDT and CDR2 FYEKMQ (reference sequence). This CDR3 has 15 residues. For the CDR3, the DNA is TGTGCCAGCAGCTTACCGACTAGCGGGATGGTTGAGCAGTTCTTC. Translating it yields CASSLPTSGMVEQFF.

DNA of the CDR3: TGTGCCAGCAGCTTGATCGGCCTTTGGGACACTGAAGCTTTCTTT. Translation: CASSLIGLWDTEAFF. The rearrangement uses TRBV5-6 and TRBJ1-1; D gene uncertain. V was shortened by 1 base and J by 3 bases, with 13 bases between the two germline ends. CDR1 SGHDT and CDR2 YYEEEE come from the germline V gene. CDR3 length: 15 amino acids. Supplemented by reference TRBV5-6 and TRBJ1-1, the full variable domain reads DAGVTQSPTHLIKTRGQQVTLRCSPKSGHDTVSWYQQALGQGPQFIFQYYEEEERQRGNFPDRFSGHQFPNYSSELNVNALLLGDSALYLCASSLIGLWDTEAFFGQGTRLTVV.

In this sample, this clone turned up once. V usage is TRBV6-5 and J usage is TRBJ2-7; D could derive from TRBD1 or TRBD2 (5 bases each). Per germline, CDR1 MNHEY and CDR2 SVGAGI. Between the trimmed V and J ends, which lost 2 bases and 2 bases, there was a span of 13 bases. The CDR3 length is 15 residues. Written as DNA, the CDR3 is TGTGCCAGCAGTTACGGGGACGGCAAGGCCTACGAGCAGTACTTC. This codes for CASSYGDGKAYEQYF.

The chain joins TRBV6-6 to TRBJ2-5; TRBD1 matches at 7 bases. V trimming: 7 bases; J trimming: 1 base; junction bases outside the gene matches: 12. The CDR3 runs to 16 residues. Per germline, CDR1 MNHNY and CDR2 SVGAGI (reference sequence). CDR3 protein: CASNIGTASTQETQYF. DNA of the CDR3: TGTGCCAGCAACATCGGGACAGCGTCGACCCAAGAGACCCAGTACTTC.

The genes are TRBV7-9 and TRBJ2-3, with TRBD2 matching over 8 bases. The length of the CDR3 is 19 residues. With V trimmed by 3 bases and J by 4 bases, 18 bases remained unmatched. The germline CDR1 and CDR2 sequences are SEHNR and FQNEAQ (reference sequence). This CDR3 reads CASSFPEGGAGEVADTQYF. DNA for the CDR3: TGTGCCAGCAGCTTCCCTGAGGGGGGAGCGGGGGAAGTCGCAGATACGCAGTATTTT.

The chain is built from TRBV9 and TRBJ1-5; D is undetermined. CDR3 length: 15 amino acids. Trimming stripped 2 bases from V and 0 bases from J, with 9 bases between. Germline CDR1 is SGDLS and CDR2 is YYNGEE. Here the CDR3 reads CASSVGGNSNQPQHF. DNA of the CDR3: TGTGCCAGCAGCGTTGGCGGGAATAGCAATCAGCCCCAGCATTTT.

J is TRBJ2-7 and V is TRBV15; D gene unclear. Deletions cut 0 bases from V and 2 bases from J, with 8 bases between. The germline gives CDR1 LNHNV, CDR2 YYDKDF (reference sequence). The CDR3 totals 14 residues. CDR3 loop: CATSRETSTYEQYF. CDR3 nucleotides: TGTGCCACCAGCAGAGAGACTTCAACCTACGAGCAGTACTTC.

The V gene is TRBV5-4, the J gene TRBJ2-7, with 8 bases fitting TRBD2. There are 16 residues in the CDR3. V shed 3 bases and J 4 bases; nucleotides not matched to a gene: 12. Looked up from germline, CDR1 is SGHNT and CDR2 is YYREEE (reference sequence). CDR3 amino acids: CASSSIPTSDNYEQYF. DNA of the CDR3: TGTGCCAGCAGCTCGATTCCGACTAGCGACAATTACGAGCAGTACTTC.

The chain joins TRBV23-1 to TRBJ2-3; TRBD2 might be the D (6 bases). TRBV23-1 falls under the ORF class, with uncertain function. V was cut by 3 bases and J by 10 bases, with 11 bases left in between. The CDR3 is 12 amino acids. The CDR3 DNA follows: TGCGCCAGCAGTCATACTAGCTGGCCGCAGTATTTT. Translation gives CASSHTSWPQYF.

This rearrangement joins TRBV4-1 to TRBJ2-1; D gene unclear. Trimming removed 3 bases at V and 8 bases at J, with 11 bases between. CDR1 and CDR2 from the germline V gene are MGHRA and YSYEKL. This CDR3 contains 13 residues. The CDR3 sequence: CASSHPFLHEQFF. DNA for the CDR3: TGCGCCAGCAGCCACCCCTTCCTTCATGAGCAGTTCTTC.

This clone has only a few counts. The V and J genes are TRBV14 and TRBJ2-7; D ambiguous. V lost 7 bases, J lost 0 bases, and 10 bases lay in between. The CDR3 covers 13 residues. CDR1 SGHDN and CDR2 FVKESK come from the germline V gene. CDR3: CASTPNYSYEQYF. CDR3 nucleotide sequence: TGTGCCAGCACCCCTAACTACTCCTACGAGCAGTACTTC.

The count of this clone is one. The CDR3 reads CASSFTTAPGHGNTEAFF. CDR3 nucleotides: TGTGCCAGCAGCTTTACGACGGCCCCGGGACACGGGAACACTGAAGCTTTCTTT. This sequence joins TRBV7-9 and TRBJ1-1, with TRBD1 as a possible D gene (6 bases). The V gene lost 3 bases and the J gene lost 1 base, with 21 bases spanning the gap. Germline CDR1 is SEHNR and CDR2 is FQNEAQ (reference sequence). The CDR3 extends over 18 amino acids.

The chain couples TRBV5-1 to TRBJ1-3; perhaps TRBD1 as D (6 bases). Germline values: CDR1 SGHRS, CDR2 YFSETQ. CDR3 length: 16 amino acids. The V end lost 0 bases, the J end lost 0 bases, and 10 bases lay between the germline ends. The CDR3 sequence: CASSLVAGDSGNTIYF. The CDR3 DNA sequence: TGCGCCAGCAGCTTGGTGGCAGGGGACTCTGGAAACACCATATATTTT.

The V call is TRBV5-5, the J call TRBJ1-4; D is uncertain. V lost 3 bases, J lost 5 bases, and 8 bases lay in between. The germline CDR1 and CDR2 sequences are SGHKS and YYEKEE (reference sequence). The CDR3 covers 13 residues. The CDR3 protein is CASSSVPNEKLFF. In DNA, the CDR3 is TGTGCCAGCAGCTCGGTTCCGAATGAAAAACTGTTTTTT. The full variable domain, completed using reference TRBV5-5 and TRBJ1-4, is DAGVTQSPTHLIKTRGQQVTLRCSPISGHKSVSWYQQVLGQGPQFIFQYYEKEERGRGNFPDRFSARQFPNYSSELNVNALLLGDSALYLCASSSVPNEKLFFGSGTQLSVL.

This chain links TRBV7-9 with TRBJ1-1; D not resolved. Between the trimmed V and J ends, which lost 3 bases and 5 bases, there was a span of 7 bases. CDR1 SEHNR and CDR2 FQNEAQ come from the germline V gene (reference sequence). The CDR3 spans 12 residues. CDR3 protein: CASSLSVTEAFF. DNA of the CDR3: TGTGCCAGCAGCTTGAGTGTAACTGAAGCTTTCTTT.

The chain uses TRBV2 and TRBJ1-5; TRBD1 is a possible D gene (6 bases). V lost 1 base, J lost 5 bases, and 24 bases lay in between. The CDR3 has 19 residues. CDR1 and CDR2 from the germline V gene are SNHLY and FYNNEI. The CDR3 nucleotides are TGTGCCAGCAGTGAAGTTGGGATAGGGGCAGGGGACTTTTATCAGCCCCAGCATTTT. This gives the protein CASSEVGIGAGDFYQPQHF.

This clone showed up just once. This chain uses TRBV7-3 with TRBJ2-3; 9 bases line up with TRBD2. The CDR3 has 16 residues. Losses at the gene ends were 3 bases for V and 6 bases for J; bases not matched to a gene: 10. From germline, CDR1 is SGHTA and CDR2 FQGTGA. The CDR3 DNA follows: TGTGCCAGCAGCTTCGGGGCGGGAGGGCCTGCCGATACGCAGTATTTT. It translates to CASSFGAGGPADTQYF.

The V call is TRBV9, the J call TRBJ2-1, with 7 bases fitting TRBD2. With 1 base clipped from V and 2 bases from J, the junction kept 3 bases outside the gene matches. CDR3 length: 15 residues. Germline V CDR1 and CDR2: SGDLS, YYNGEE. CDR3 amino acids: CASSVLSGAYNEQFF. CDR3 nucleotides: TGTGCCAGCAGCGTATTAAGCGGGGCCTACAATGAGCAGTTCTTC.

This chain links TRBV5-1 with TRBJ2-1; D possibly corresponds to TRBD1 (5 bases). The germline V gene has CDR1 SGHRS and CDR2 YFSETQ. The CDR3 length is 12 residues. V lost 4 bases to trimming and J lost 9 bases, with 11 bases between them. In DNA, the CDR3 is TGCGCCAGCAGCGATGGACAAGTTGAGCAGTTCTTC. Translation: CASSDGQVEQFF.